This record covers a single TCR beta chain. Its specificity is unknown. This sample is drawn from a study of Ad26.COV2.S vaccination and SARS-CoV-2 variants. Stated treatment: 15 to 20 received Ad26.COV2.S at low or high dose, single or two shots; 5 received placebo; per-sample allocation not given. Material that was analyzed had been drawn on day 63 after the first vaccine or placebo injection. Using immunoSEQ multiplex PCR, the repertoire was profiled, and TCRdb retains in-frame clones only, with some absent. The sample lists 300,000 to 500,000 clones, approximately 86% occurring once. Looked up from germline, CDR1 is SGHDT and CDR2 is YYEEEE. V was clipped by 2 bases and J by 8 bases, with 10 bases between them. The CDR3 spans 12 residues. Study-level findings and limits: Quantification of TCR breadth and depth may have yielded underestimates of total T cell responses. The breadth of spike-specific CD8+ and CD4+ T cell responses after vaccination was reportedly substantial. Spike-specific TCR breadth in vaccine recipients exceeded that seen in placebo recipients. Participants given vaccine showed non-spike TCR breadth similar to that of placebo recipients.

This specimen consisted of peripheral blood, obtained in a trial of Ad26.COV2.S vaccine versus placebo. This chain links TRBV5-6 with TRBJ1-2; D ambiguous. The source is a person between 18 and 65 years old who received the Ad26.COV2.S COVID-19 vaccine or a placebo. Written as DNA, the CDR3 is TGTGCCAGCAGCTTCTCCGTAAGAGGCTACACCTTC. This encodes CASSFSVRGYTF.